This TCR beta chain was captured by sequencing in a study of T cells in localized non-small cell lung cancer. Study-wide results and limits: The highest T cell clonality was in uninvolved adjacent lung, above tumor.

Repertoires were generated with immunoSEQ multiplex PCR, while TCRdb's copy carries only in-frame clones and drops some. The table lists some 11,000 clones, 85% to 95% of them singletons. The CDR3 totals 16 residues. Per germline, CDR1 SGHVS and CDR2 FNYEAQ. V lost 5 bases, J lost 6 bases, and 13 bases stayed unmatched. As to this clone: Antigen specificity is unknown.

The V call is TRBV7-6, the J call TRBJ2-1, with 7 bases fitting TRBD1. Specimen: peripheral blood, collected before any cancer treatment. The clonotype comes from a male donor at least 60 years old with stage III lung adenocarcinoma. CDR3 sequence (DNA): TGTGCCAGCAGCCCTACAGGGGCTACTAGTGGCAATGAGCAGTTCTTC. This gives the protein CASSPTGATSGNEQFF.